The TCR beta chain described here comes from a study of molecular identifiers for immune sequencing clone quantification. Study-level results: Barcodes shared by identical TCR molecules could lead to underestimated sizes of highly expanded clones.

MiXCR, applied by TCRdb to the PCR reads, yields one record per CDR3 protein. The sample includes about 100,000 distinct CDR3 sequences, 36% of them seen just once. The CD8+CD4-CCR7+CD45RA+ phenotype defined the sorted naive CD8 T cells. Details on this clonotype: The antigen is unknown. At one end the junction does not follow the germline gene, possibly because of a read error.

The receptor was derived from a human donor in good health. Some libraries in this study had Jurkat cell RNA spiked in. The specimen was naive CD8+ T cells from blood, with Jurkat cell RNA spiked in. Subset defined: FACS-sorted CD8+CD4-CCR7+CD45RA+ naive T cells.

This CDR3 is CASGYSLGLDNEQFF. The CDR3 DNA follows: TGTGCCAGCGGTTACTCGTTGGGACTTGACAATGAGCAGTTCTTC. The chain combines TRBV6-5 with TRBJ2-1; tentative D call: TRBD2 (6 bases). The germline V gene encodes CDR1 MNHEY and CDR2 SVGAGI. The CDR3 covers 15 residues.